The rows below give T cell receptor beta chains drawn from one sample of a study of blood T cells in healthy people across ages. Each CDR3 protein gets one entry after TCRdb re-called the 5' RACE reads with MiXCR. The data hold 910,000 or so distinct CDR3 sequences, with roughly half observed a single time. The sample consisted of blood. These receptors were collected from a woman aged 55-70 years in good health. The CDR3 runs from the conserved cysteine through the conserved F or W. The order of the fields is J gene, D gene, V gene, clone size, CDR3 protein, CDR3 DNA. The D gene is left open where the match is weak. Rows may omit the clone size; those that give it use once, few, many or a size class.

TRBJ2-7 TRBD1 TRBV6-5 NA CASSNGQGVGEQYF TGTGCCAGCAGTAACGGACAGGGGGTTGGCGAGCAGTACTTC
TRBJ1-4 NA TRBV5-1 few CASSFDGGRFIEKLFF TGCGCCAGCAGCTTCGACGGGGGCCGTTTTATTGAAAAACTGTTTTTT
TRBJ1-2 TRBD1 TRBV20-1 NA CSARDAGDRPNYGYTF TGCAGTGCTAGAGATGCGGGGGACAGACCCAACTATGGCTACACCTTC
TRBJ1-2 NA TRBV4-1 few CASRPDPGTQNYGYTF TGCGCCAGCAGACCGGATCCGGGGACGCAGAACTATGGCTACACCTTC
TRBJ2-1 TRBD1 TRBV5-1 NA CASSLSGQGSSNEQFF TGCGCCAGCAGCTTGTCGGGACAGGGGTCTTCCAATGAGCAGTTCTTC
TRBJ2-7 TRBD2 TRBV6-2/TRBV6-3 NA CASEASGVNEQYF TGTGCCAGCGAAGCCAGCGGGGTCAACGAGCAGTACTTC
TRBJ2-3 TRBD1 TRBV20-1 NA CSARDRGQADTQYF TGCAGTGCTAGAGACAGGGGGCAAGCAGATACGCAGTATTTT
TRBJ2-3 NA TRBV4-3 NA CASSQGAGRDLAQYF TGCGCCAGCAGCCAAGGTGCCGGACGTGATCTTGCGCAGTATTTT
TRBJ2-7 TRBD1 TRBV20-1 NA CSAKRTGLYEQYF TGCAGTGCAAAAAGGACAGGGCTCTACGAGCAGTACTTC
TRBJ2-7 NA TRBV9 NA CAGSGSWPPEQYF TGTGCCGGCAGTGGAAGTTGGCCTCCCGAGCAGTACTTC
TRBJ2-4 NA TRBV5-1 NA CASSFLRREGEQYF TGCGCCAGCAGCTTTCTTCGCCGTGAGGGGGAGCAGTACTTC
TRBJ1-2 NA TRBV20-1 NA CSARDIQDIYGYTF TGCAGTGCTAGAGATATCCAGGATATCTATGGCTACACCTTC
TRBJ2-5 NA TRBV29-1 NA CSSLPEDLNEQYF TGCAGCTCCCTTCCGGAGGACCTCAATGAGCAGTACTTC
TRBJ1-5 NA TRBV7-9 NA CASSQGRGSNQPQHF TGTGCCAGCAGCCAAGGAAGGGGTAGCAATCAGCCCCAGCATTTT
TRBJ1-2 NA TRBV29-1 many CSVERAGRGYGYTF TGCAGCGTTGAAAGGGCGGGACGCGGCTATGGCTACACCTTC
TRBJ2-5 TRBD2 TRBV12-3/TRBV12-4 NA CASSLGDSGRETQYF TGTGCCAGCAGTTTGGGAGATAGCGGGAGAGAGACCCAGTACTTC
TRBJ2-3 TRBD2 TRBV5-1 NA CASSLGTLAGATDTQYF TGCGCCAGCAGCTTGGGGACCCTAGCGGGCGCCACAGATACGCAGTATTTT
TRBJ2-3 NA TRBV6-5 NA CASSYSRRADTQYF TGTGCCAGCAGTTACTCTAGACGCGCAGATACGCAGTATTTT
TRBJ2-7 TRBD2 TRBV5-5 many CASSPPQAGTTKYEQYF TGTGCCAGCAGCCCTCCCCAAGCCGGGACTACAAAATACGAGCAGTACTTC
TRBJ2-7 TRBD2 TRBV18 NA CASSPLAGGSSYEQYF TGTGCCAGCTCACCACTAGCGGGAGGCAGCTCCTACGAGCAGTACTTC
TRBJ2-3 TRBD2 TRBV3-1 NA CASSRGTSGYTDTQYF TGTGCCAGCAGCCGAGGGACTAGCGGGTACACAGATACGCAGTATTTT
TRBJ2-7 NA TRBV12-3/TRBV12-4 NA CASSFGFRQYF TGTGCCAGCAGTTTCGGGTTTAGGCAGTACTTC
TRBJ2-7 TRBD1 TRBV29-1 few CSVSRTPGQGLSYEQYF TGCAGCGTATCGCGAACCCCGGGACAGGGCCTCTCCTACGAGCAGTACTTC
TRBJ2-5 NA TRBV4-1 NA CASSLGALADGYNEQYF TGCGCCAGCAGCTTGGGGGCCCTAGCGGATGGCTACAATGAGCAGTACTTC
TRBJ2-7 TRBD2 TRBV3-1 NA CASSQDLAGGLSYEQYF TGTGCCAGCAGCCAAGACCTAGCGGGAGGGTTATCCTACGAGCAGTACTTC
TRBJ2-3 TRBD2 TRBV20-1 NA CSARDRPSGTDTQYF TGCAGTGCTAGAGATCGGCCTAGCGGTACAGATACGCAGTATTTT
TRBJ1-5 NA TRBV7-8 NA CASSVGIDQPQHF TGTGCCTCCTCGGTGGGGATCGATCAGCCCCAGCATTTT
TRBJ1-6 NA TRBV12-3/TRBV12-4 NA CASSNSYNSPLHF TGTGCCAGCAGTAACTCCTATAATTCACCCCTCCACTTT
TRBJ2-3 NA TRBV27 NA CASSPFAVTSTDTQYF TGTGCCAGCAGTCCCTTTGCAGTTACTAGCACAGATACGCAGTATTTT
TRBJ2-1 NA TRBV20-1 NA CSARRTGSGEQFF TGCAGTGCTAGAAGAACAGGGTCCGGTGAGCAGTTCTTC
TRBJ2-7 NA TRBV20-1 NA CSGALLLRPYEQYF TGCAGTGGGGCCCTACTCCTAAGACCCTACGAGCAGTACTTC
TRBJ1-6 TRBD1 TRBV11-1 NA CASSHRRTGNSPLHF TGTGCCAGCAGCCACCGTAGGACAGGGAATTCACCCCTCCACTTT
TRBJ1-5 TRBD1 TRBV20-1 NA CSARGEGAEGYSNQPQHF TGCAGTGCTAGAGGAGAGGGGGCCGAGGGCTACAGCAATCAGCCCCAGCATTTT
TRBJ1-5 NA TRBV29-1 NA CSARGGSGQPQHF TGCAGCGCACGAGGGGGATCTGGTCAGCCCCAGCATTTT
TRBJ2-5 TRBD2 TRBV7-2 NA CASSMGLAGGGRQETQYF TGTGCCAGCAGCATGGGACTAGCGGGAGGAGGCCGCCAAGAGACCCAGTACTTC
TRBJ1-4 NA TRBV18 NA CASSPVREVQEKLFF TGTGCCAGCTCACCAGTAAGGGAGGTTCAGGAAAAACTGTTTTTT
TRBJ1-2 TRBD1 TRBV12-3/TRBV12-4 NA CASSSYRGHGYTF TGTGCCAGCAGTTCTTACAGGGGGCATGGCTACACCTTC
TRBJ2-7 NA TRBV15 few CATRQLSSYEQYF TGTGCCACCAGGCAGTTAAGCTCCTACGAGCAGTACTTC
TRBJ1-2 TRBD1 TRBV28 NA CASVGDRVATHTYGYTF TGTGCCAGCGTTGGGGACAGGGTGGCCACCCATACCTATGGCTACACCTTC
TRBJ2-7 TRBD2 TRBV20-1 NA CSAKSTSSSYEQYF TGCAGTGCCAAATCGACTAGCAGCTCCTACGAGCAGTACTTC
TRBJ1-4 NA TRBV20-1 NA CSALGWEVEKLFF TGCAGTGCCTTGGGGTGGGAAGTGGAAAAACTGTTTTTT
TRBJ2-7 TRBD2 TRBV7-2 NA CASSLSTSGGAEQYF TGTGCCAGCAGCTTAAGTACTAGCGGAGGGGCCGAGCAGTACTTC
TRBJ1-4 NA TRBV6-5 NA CASSYGGGIPYYNEKLFF TGTGCCAGCAGTTACGGCGGAGGGATTCCCTACTATAATGAAAAACTGTTTTTT
TRBJ2-3 TRBD2 TRBV10-3 NA CAISGGLASTDTQYF TGTGCCATCAGTGGGGGACTAGCGAGCACAGATACGCAGTATTTT
TRBJ1-2 TRBD1 TRBV6-6 NA CAVGQGSIYGYTF TGTGCCGTAGGACAGGGCAGCATCTATGGCTACACCTTC
TRBJ2-2 NA TRBV10-3 NA CAISEPGGTVNTGELFF TGTGCCATCAGTGAGCCCGGCGGGACGGTGAACACCGGGGAGCTGTTTTTT
TRBJ2-3 TRBD1 TRBV11-2 many CAEHRVRGDTQYF TGTGCCGAGCACCGGGTCAGGGGGGATACGCAGTATTTT
TRBJ1-2 TRBD1 TRBV28 NA CASIADRVVGYTF TGTGCCAGCATCGCCGACAGGGTAGTCGGCTACACCTTC
TRBJ2-1 TRBD2 TRBV29-1 many CSVVYLAAYNEQFF TGCAGCGTTGTATACCTAGCGGCTTACAATGAGCAGTTCTTC
TRBJ2-5 TRBD2 TRBV28 NA CASSLVPSGSKETQYF TGTGCCAGCAGTCTTGTCCCTAGCGGGAGTAAAGAGACCCAGTACTTC
TRBJ2-5 NA TRBV28 once CASSLVRMIETQYF TGTGCCAGCAGTTTGGTTCGGATGATAGAGACCCAGTACTTC
TRBJ2-3 NA TRBV7-2 many CASSSRPGVDTQYF TGTGCCAGCAGCTCTAGACCGGGAGTAGATACGCAGTATTTT
TRBJ2-2 NA TRBV20-1 NA CSAHRTANTGELFF TGCAGTGCTCATCGTACGGCGAACACCGGGGAGCTGTTTTTT
TRBJ1-2 NA TRBV7-2 few CASSLASGGDYGYTF TGTGCCAGCAGCTTAGCGTCCGGGGGAGACTATGGCTACACCTTC
TRBJ2-5 TRBD2 TRBV7-8 NA CASSPKGTRLSETQYF TGTGCCAGCAGCCCAAAAGGGACTAGATTATCGGAGACCCAGTACTTC
TRBJ1-3 NA TRBV20-1 NA CSASSPGGPGNTIYF TGCAGTGCTAGTTCCCCGGGAGGACCAGGAAACACCATATATTTT
TRBJ2-3 NA TRBV14 once CASSPGRTIDTQYF TGTGCCAGCAGCCCAGGACGAACGATTGATACGCAGTATTTT